What follows are 23 T cell receptor beta chains derived from one specimen sequenced in a study of OX40 agonist ivuxolimab in advanced cancers. Sequenced by immunoSEQ multiplex PCR; TCRdb stores in-frame clones only, minus some. The table includes tens of thousands of clones, about four fifths detected once. Material: CD4+ or CD8+ T cells sorted from blood, obtained in a trial of the OX40 agonist ivuxolimab. These receptors were obtained from an adult with an advanced solid tumor such as melanoma, head and neck, liver or kidney cancer.

V is TRBV21-1 and J is TRBJ2-2; the table's D call, TRBD2, was not checked against the DNA. TRBV21-1 is listed as a pseudogene. The CDR3 sequence is 17 residues long. CDR3 coding DNA: TGTGCCAGCAGCAAAGGACGGAGCCTTTTGAACACCGGGGAGCTGTTTTTT. Its translation is CASSKGRSLLNTGELFF.

CDR3 nucleotide sequence: TGTGCCAGCGCCCCTTGGGACGGGGTCGAGCAGTACTTC. Its translation: CASAPWDGVEQYF. The genes are TRBV27 and TRBJ2-7, with D perhaps being TRBD1 or TRBD2 (5 bases each). Trimming pared 8 bases from V and 6 bases from J, leaving 17 bases between. The germline V gene encodes CDR1 MNHEY and CDR2 SMNVEV (reference sequence). The CDR3 runs to 13 residues.

The gene calls are TRBV25-1 and TRBJ2-7, with 7 bases lining up with TRBD2. Germline lookup yields CDR1 MGHDK and CDR2 SYGVNS. The CDR3 extends over 18 amino acids. With 4 bases clipped from V and 6 bases from J, the junction kept 21 bases outside the gene matches. CDR3 protein: CASSGHLSGSDGEGEQYV. CDR3 sequence (DNA): TGTGCCAGCAGTGGCCATTTGAGTGGATCGGACGGGGAGGGCGAGCAGTACGTC.

The chain employs TRBV7-2 and TRBJ2-7; D may be TRBD1 or TRBD2 (5 bases each). V shed 3 bases and J shed 0 bases, with 15 bases lying between them. This CDR3 contains 16 residues. The germline CDR1 and CDR2 sequences are SGHTA and FQGNSA. The CDR3 sequence is CASSFSGTESSYEQYF. The DNA for the CDR3 is TGTGCCAGCAGCTTCTCCGGGACGGAGTCCTCCTACGAGCAGTACTTC.

This chain joins TRBV19 and TRBJ1-5, with D tentatively TRBD1 (6 bases). The CDR3 has 17 amino acids. V was clipped by 2 bases and J by 5 bases, with 19 bases between them. CDR1 is LNHDA, CDR2 SQIVND, per germline (reference sequence). The CDR3 reads CASSIIQGWRQDQPQHF. CDR3 DNA: TGTGCCAGTAGTATAATCCAGGGGTGGAGGCAGGATCAGCCCCAGCATTTT.

V and J are TRBV5-1 and TRBJ1-1; 7 positions agree with TRBD1. The CDR3 length is 16 residues. Germline lookup yields CDR1 SGHRS and CDR2 YFSETQ. V dropped 4 bases and J dropped 3; count of bases not matched to a gene: 12. The DNA for the CDR3 is TGCGCCAGCAGCGGGATAGGGGGCGCCGGGGACACTGAAGCTTTCTTT. The encoded protein is CASSGIGGAGDTEAFF.

The rearrangement joins TRBV28 to TRBJ1-5, with a tentative D call TRBD1 (5 bases). The V end lost 4 bases, the J end lost 1 base, and 20 bases lay between the germline ends. CDR3 length: 18 amino acids. Germline assignment: CDR1 MDHEN and CDR2 SYDVKM. The DNA for the CDR3 is TGTGCCAGCAGTTCCTCCCTAACGACTTGGGGCAGCAATCAGCCCCAGCATTTT. It encodes CASSSSLTTWGSNQPQHF. Supplemented by reference TRBV28 and TRBJ1-5, the full variable domain reads DVKVTQSSRYLVKRTGEKVFLECVQDMDHENMFWYRQDPGLGLRLIYFSYDVKMKEKGDIPEGYSVSREKKERFSLILESASTNQTSMYLCASSSSLTTWGSNQPQHFGDGTRLSIL.

The chain combines TRBV4-2 with TRBJ1-3, with 7 bases matching TRBD1. Looked up from germline, CDR1 is LGHNA and CDR2 is YNFKEQ. J was trimmed by 10 bases and V by 1 base; bases with no gene match: 13. This CDR3 has 16 residues. The CDR3 protein is CASSQAIQGLGRTIYF. CDR3 coding DNA: TGTGCCAGCAGCCAAGCGATACAGGGGTTAGGGAGGACCATATATTTT.

The chain joins TRBV7-6 to TRBJ1-5; the D gene is possibly TRBD1 (5 bases). This CDR3 comprises 13 residues. Germline loops: CDR1 SGHVS, CDR2 FNYEAQ. The V gene lost 3 bases and the J gene lost 4 bases, with 7 bases spanning the gap. CDR3 amino acids: CASSLQGNQPQHF. The CDR3 DNA reads as TGTGCCAGCAGCTTGCAGGGAAATCAGCCCCAGCATTTT.

This chain joins TRBV19 and TRBJ1-5; possibly TRBD1 for D (5 bases). CDR3 length: 15 residues. Trimming removed 6 bases at V and 9 bases at J, with 21 bases between. Germline CDR1 reads LNHDA; CDR2 reads SQIVND (reference sequence). The CDR3 coding sequence is TGTGCCAGTAGCTCAGACAGAGGAATAAGAATGCCCCAGCATTTT. Its translation is CASSSDRGIRMPQHF.

The chain combines TRBV19 with TRBJ2-3; the match to TRBD2 covers 15 bases. This CDR3 has 21 residues. Germline assignment: CDR1 LNHDA and CDR2 SQIVND (reference sequence). The ends lost 6 bases at V and 6 bases at J; junction bases unmatched: 22. CDR3 nucleotide sequence: TGTGCCAGTAGCAAGCCAAATAATGCACCGGGACTAGCGGGAGGCAGGGATACGCAGTATTTT. This gives the protein CASSKPNNAPGLAGGRDTQYF.

This chain uses TRBV19 with TRBJ2-2; 9 nucleotides agree with TRBD1. CDR1 LNHDA and CDR2 SQIVND come from the germline V gene (reference sequence). V was clipped by 0 bases and J by 6 bases; unmatched bases: 8. The CDR3 runs to 17 residues. CDR3 sequence reads: CASSIDQGTGSAGELFF. DNA of the CDR3: TGTGCCAGTAGTATAGATCAGGGGACAGGGAGCGCCGGGGAGCTGTTTTTT.

The chain employs TRBV14 and TRBJ1-5; 7 nucleotides align to TRBD1. CDR1 and CDR2 from the germline V gene are SGHDN and FVKESK. J lost 5 bases, V lost 0 bases, and 4 bases had no gene match. CDR3 length equals 15 residues. CDR3 DNA: TGTGCCAGCAGCCAAGAGCCAGGGGGGGATCAGCCCCAGCATTTT. As protein: CASSQEPGGDQPQHF.

This chain connects TRBV4-2 to TRBJ1-2; 10 nucleotides line up with TRBD1. Germline CDR1 reads LGHNA; CDR2 reads YNFKEQ. The CDR3 is made up of 17 amino acids. V shed 0 bases, J shed 1 base, and the junction held 5 bases outside the gene matches. CDR3 sequence (DNA): TGTGCCAGCAGCCAAGAAGGGACAGGGGTCTTTAACTATGGCTACACCTTC. Protein product: CASSQEGTGVFNYGYTF.

The chain uses TRBV7-9 and TRBJ1-1, with a weak D call TRBD1 (6 bases). Germline loops: CDR1 SEHNR, CDR2 FQNEAQ (reference sequence). Trimming removed 5 bases at V and 1 base at J, with 11 bases between. The CDR3 contains 14 residues. CDR3 residues: CASSLIRGNTEAFF. For the CDR3, the DNA is TGTGCCAGCAGCCTTATCAGGGGGAACACTGAAGCTTTCTTT. Combining the CDR3 with reference TRBV7-9 and TRBJ1-1 gives the whole variable domain DTGVSQNPRHKITKRGQNVTFRCDPISEHNRLYWYRQTLGQGPEFLTYFQNEAQLEKSRLLSDRFSAERPKGSFSTLEIQRTEQGDSAMYLCASSLIRGNTEAFFGQGTRLTVV.

The chain employs TRBV11-1 and TRBJ2-3; weak D call: TRBD1 (5 bases). Trimming shortened V by 7 bases and J by 0 bases, and 11 bases separated the two germline ends. CDR1 and CDR2 from the germline V gene are SGHAT and FQDESV (reference sequence). The CDR3 runs 14 residues. The CDR3 is CASKAQASTDTQYF. In nucleotides, the CDR3 is TGTGCCAGCAAGGCACAGGCTAGCACAGATACGCAGTATTTT.

This clone came up a few times. The chain is built from TRBV28 and TRBJ1-2, with 7 bases that match TRBD1. The V segment lost 4 bases and the J segment 5 bases; nucleotides outside the gene matches: 7. From germline, CDR1 is MDHEN and CDR2 SYDVKM. This CDR3 comprises 14 residues. The CDR3 region has the DNA TGTGCCAGCAGTTCCTCCGGACAGGTTTATGGCTACACCTTC. Translation gives CASSSSGQVYGYTF.

The rearrangement links TRBV2 to TRBJ2-1; 8 bases match TRBD1. The V segment lost 6 bases and the J segment 3 bases; nucleotides outside the gene matches: 4. CDR1 and CDR2 (germline): SNHLY, FYNNEI. The CDR3 is 14 residues long. CDR3 nucleotides: TGTGCCAGCAGAGGGACAGGTCACTACAATGAGCAGTTCTTC. This gives the protein CASRGTGHYNEQFF.

This clone was detected only a few times. The V gene is TRBV15, the J gene TRBJ1-4, with 7 bases that match TRBD1. CDR1 is LNHNV, CDR2 YYDKDF, per germline (reference sequence). Losses at the gene ends were 0 bases for V and 8 bases for J; bases not matched to a gene: 9. The CDR3 has 16 residues. CDR3 loop: CATSRDRTGAVEKLFF. CDR3 coding DNA: TGTGCCACCAGCAGAGACCGGACAGGAGCGGTCGAAAAACTGTTTTTT. Based on the CDR3 plus reference TRBV15 and TRBJ1-4, the full variable domain is DAMVIQNPRYQVTQFGKPVTLSCSQTLNHNVMYWYQQKSSQAPKLLFHYYDKDFNNEADTPDNFQSRRPNTSFCFLDIRSPGLGDTAMYLCATSRDRTGAVEKLFFGSGTQLSVL.

The chain has TRBV4-1 and TRBJ1-3; D gene ambiguous. From germline, CDR1 is MGHRA and CDR2 YSYEKL. Trimming cost V 1 base and J 0 bases, with 7 bases left between them. This CDR3 comprises 15 residues. CDR3 DNA: TGCGCCAGCAGCCAAGTACCGCACTCTGGAAACACCATATATTTT. The encoded protein is CASSQVPHSGNTIYF.

This chain uses TRBV27 with TRBJ1-2; 9 nucleotides agree with TRBD1. Losses at the gene ends were 4 bases for V and 8 bases for J; bases not matched to a gene: 14. This CDR3 spans 16 amino acids. Germline CDR1 and CDR2: MNHEY and SMNVEV (reference sequence). CDR3 sequence reads: CASSSNTGQGWFGYTF. The CDR3 nucleotides read TGTGCCAGCAGTTCAAACACGGGACAGGGTTGGTTCGGCTACACCTTC.

J is TRBJ2-5 and V is TRBV7-9, with D possibly matching TRBD2 (5 bases). Germline loops: CDR1 SEHNR, CDR2 FQNEAQ (reference sequence). Trimming removed 0 bases at V and 1 base at J, with 6 bases between. This CDR3 is built from 14 residues. CDR3 amino acids: CASSLAGSQETQYF. The CDR3 DNA reads TGTGCCAGCAGCTTAGCAGGGAGCCAAGAGACCCAGTACTTC.

A single count supports this clone. J is TRBJ2-3 and V is TRBV7-2; D possibly corresponds to TRBD1 (6 bases). The CDR3 is 14 residues long. Germline V gene sequence: CDR1 SGHTA, CDR2 FQGNSA. Deletions cut 6 bases from V and 4 bases from J, with 14 bases between. CDR3 DNA sequence: TGTGCCAGCAGTCTTACCAGGGGATCAGATACGCAGTATTTT. It translates to CASSLTRGSDTQYF.